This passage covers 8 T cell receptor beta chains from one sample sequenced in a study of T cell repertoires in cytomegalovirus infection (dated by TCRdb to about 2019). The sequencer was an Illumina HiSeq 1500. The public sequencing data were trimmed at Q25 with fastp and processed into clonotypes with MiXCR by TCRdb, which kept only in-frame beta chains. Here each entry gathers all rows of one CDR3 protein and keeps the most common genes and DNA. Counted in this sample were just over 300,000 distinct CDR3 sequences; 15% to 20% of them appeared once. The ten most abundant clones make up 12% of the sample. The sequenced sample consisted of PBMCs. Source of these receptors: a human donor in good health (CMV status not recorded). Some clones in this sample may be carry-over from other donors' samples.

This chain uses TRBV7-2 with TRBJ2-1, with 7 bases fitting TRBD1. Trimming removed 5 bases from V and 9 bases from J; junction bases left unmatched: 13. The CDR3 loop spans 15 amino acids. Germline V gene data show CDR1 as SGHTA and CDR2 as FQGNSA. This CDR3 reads CASSGQGGSAVEQFF. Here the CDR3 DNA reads TGTGCCAGCAGCGGTCAAGGGGGCTCGGCCGTTGAGCAGTTCTTC.

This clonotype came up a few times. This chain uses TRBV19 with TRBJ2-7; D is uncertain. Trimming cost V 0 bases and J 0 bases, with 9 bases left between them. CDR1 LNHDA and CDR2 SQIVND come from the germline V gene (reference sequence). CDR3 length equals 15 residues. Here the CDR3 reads CASSIDYSSSYEQYF. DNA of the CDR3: TGTGCCAGTAGTATAGACTATTCTAGCTCCTACGAGCAGTACTTC.

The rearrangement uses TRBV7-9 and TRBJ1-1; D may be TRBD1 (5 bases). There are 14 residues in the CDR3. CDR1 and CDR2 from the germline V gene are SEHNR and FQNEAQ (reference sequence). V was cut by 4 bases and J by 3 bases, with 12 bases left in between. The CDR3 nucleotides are TGTGCCAGCAGCTACGACGGGACCTACACTGAAGCTTTCTTT. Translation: CASSYDGTYTEAFF.

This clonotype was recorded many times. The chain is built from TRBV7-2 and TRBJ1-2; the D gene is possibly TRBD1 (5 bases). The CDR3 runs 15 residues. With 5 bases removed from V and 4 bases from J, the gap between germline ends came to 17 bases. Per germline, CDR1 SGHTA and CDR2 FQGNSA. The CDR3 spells CASSPSGGTGYGYTF. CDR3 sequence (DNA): TGTGCCAGCAGCCCGTCGGGGGGGACGGGCTATGGCTACACCTTC.

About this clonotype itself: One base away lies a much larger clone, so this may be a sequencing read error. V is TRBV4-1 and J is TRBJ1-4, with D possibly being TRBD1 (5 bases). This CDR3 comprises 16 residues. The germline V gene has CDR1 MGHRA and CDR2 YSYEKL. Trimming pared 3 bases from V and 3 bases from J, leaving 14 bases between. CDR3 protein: CASSHIAGAANEKLFF. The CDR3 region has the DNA TGCGCCAGCAGCCACATAGCCGGGGCAGCTAATGAAAAACTGTTTTTT.

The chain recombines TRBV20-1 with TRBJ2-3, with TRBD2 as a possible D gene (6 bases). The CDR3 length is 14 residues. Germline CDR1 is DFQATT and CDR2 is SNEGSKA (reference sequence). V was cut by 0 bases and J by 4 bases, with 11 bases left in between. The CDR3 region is CSARDGGGADTQYF. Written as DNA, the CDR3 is TGCAGTGCTAGAGACGGGGGTGGCGCAGATACGCAGTATTTT.

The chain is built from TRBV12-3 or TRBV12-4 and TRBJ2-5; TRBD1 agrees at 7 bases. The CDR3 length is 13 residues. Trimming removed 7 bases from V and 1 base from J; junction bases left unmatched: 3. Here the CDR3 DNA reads TGTGCCAGCATTAACAGGGGCCAAGAGACCCAGTACTTC. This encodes CASINRGQETQYF.

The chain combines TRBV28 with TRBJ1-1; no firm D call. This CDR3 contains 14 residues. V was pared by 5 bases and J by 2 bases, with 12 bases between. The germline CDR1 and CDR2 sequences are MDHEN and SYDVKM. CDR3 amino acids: CASSPGESNTEAFF. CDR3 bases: TGTGCCAGCAGTCCCGGTGAGTCAAACACTGAAGCTTTCTTT.